This T cell receptor (beta chain) originates from a study of Graves' ophthalmopathy and Graves' hyperthyroidism. Regarding the study as a whole: This model predicted ophthalmopathy progression (sensitivity around 70%, specificity around 72%).

The authors amplified TCR beta CDR3 regions from RNA transcripts. HTBI primers were used in a first-round RT-PCR, which preceded a second-round multiplex PCR. TCRdb called the multiplex PCR reads again in MiXCR, with one record for every CDR3 protein. The repertoire holds roughly 410,000 distinct CDR3 sequences, 15% seen once, with 5.5% to 8% in the top ten. This clonotype was recorded many times. The antigen remains unidentified. The evidence that diagnosis relied on was clinical symptoms, serum thyroxine, TRAb, thyroid ultrasound and orbital computed tomography. PBMCs were isolated from an approximately 10 ml sample of fresh peripheral blood. Germline V lookup: CDR1 LNHDA, CDR2 SQIVND (reference sequence). V gave up 6 bases and J gave up 6 bases; unmatched junction bases: 4. The CDR3 has 12 residues.

The specimen sequenced was peripheral blood. The receptor was derived from a woman aged 18-30 years with stable Graves' hyperthyroidism. The genes are TRBV19 and TRBJ1-2; 7 bases line up with TRBD1. This CDR3 reads CASRSGGDGYTF. The CDR3, as DNA: TGTGCCAGTAGGTCAGGGGGTGATGGCTACACCTTC.